This T cell receptor beta chain was sequenced for a study of T cell repertoires in cytomegalovirus infection. As regards this clonotype: Its antigen remains unknown.

The CDR3 is made up of 14 amino acids. Trimming shortened V by 2 bases and J by 5 bases, and 16 bases separated the two germline ends. Germline V gene sequence: CDR1 SQVTM, CDR2 ANQGSEA. Overall study results and limits: Dominating the ex vivo response were TCR beta clonotypes that were CMV-specific and HLA-C-restricted.

TCRdb redid the calling of the reads with MiXCR, one entry per CDR3 protein. This sample carries about 240,000 distinct CDR3 sequences, 5% to 8.5% of them seen once, and the ten largest clones take around 6.9%. This receptor was taken from a human donor in good health (CMV status not recorded). Some clones in this sample may be carry-over from other donors' samples. The rearrangement uses TRBV29-1 and TRBJ2-7; TRBD1 might be the D (7 bases). The source material was PBMCs. The CDR3 is CSVETGQGGNEQYF. For the CDR3, the DNA is TGCAGCGTTGAAACTGGGCAGGGGGGAAACGAGCAGTACTTC.